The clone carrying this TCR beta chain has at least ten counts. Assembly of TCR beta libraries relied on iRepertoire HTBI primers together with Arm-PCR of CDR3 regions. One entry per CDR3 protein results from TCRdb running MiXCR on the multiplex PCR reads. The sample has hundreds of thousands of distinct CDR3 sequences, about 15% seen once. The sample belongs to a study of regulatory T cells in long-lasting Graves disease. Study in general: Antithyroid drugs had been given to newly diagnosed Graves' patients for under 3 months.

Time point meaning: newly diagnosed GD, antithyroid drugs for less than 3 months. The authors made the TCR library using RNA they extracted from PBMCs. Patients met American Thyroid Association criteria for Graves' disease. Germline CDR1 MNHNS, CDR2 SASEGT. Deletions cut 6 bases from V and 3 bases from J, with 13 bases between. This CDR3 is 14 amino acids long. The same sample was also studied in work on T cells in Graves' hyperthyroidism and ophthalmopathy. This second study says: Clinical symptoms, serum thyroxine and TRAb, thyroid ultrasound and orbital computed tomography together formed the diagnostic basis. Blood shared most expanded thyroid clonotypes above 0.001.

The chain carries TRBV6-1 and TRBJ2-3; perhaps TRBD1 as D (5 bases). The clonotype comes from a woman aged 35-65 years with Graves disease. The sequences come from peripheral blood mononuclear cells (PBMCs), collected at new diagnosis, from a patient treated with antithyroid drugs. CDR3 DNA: TGTGCCAGCAGGGCCGCAGGGTTTACAGATACGCAGTATTTT. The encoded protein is CASRAAGFTDTQYF.